This T cell receptor (beta chain) was documented in a study of brain T cells in children with intractable seizures. Study-level findings and limits: Absence of clones before surgery may stem from lower sequencing depth.

The CDR3 length is 15 residues. The germline V gene encodes CDR1 MNHEY and CDR2 SVGAGI. Only cases whose brain tissue showed the highest T cell transcript signatures were sequenced. As for this clone: Its antigen is still unknown. One end of the junction fails to match germline, which may point to a read error.

The table came from immunoSEQ multiplex PCR; TCRdb's copy has only in-frame clones and leaves some out. The data hold tens of thousands of clones, with around 94% observed a single time. The genes are TRBV6-5 and TRBJ2-4, with D possibly TRBD1 on 6 matching bases. This receptor was obtained from a boy younger than 18 with focal cortical dysplasia and intractable seizures. The starting material was peripheral blood, obtained at surgery. The CDR3 protein is CATSTGHLAKNIQYF. The CDR3 coding sequence is TGTGCCACCAGTACGGGACACCTAGCCAAAAACATTCAGTACTTC.